This T cell receptor (beta chain) was captured in a study of OX40 agonist ivuxolimab in advanced cancers. Looking at the study overall: Patients received the agonistic anti-OX40 (CD134) antibody ivuxolimab. A male proportion of over 75% was recorded, with mean age 60 years and range about 20 to 90. Study-wide results and caveats: No antigen was identified for the clonally expanded peripheral T cells. Low normalized clonal expansion also occurred in some nonresponding patients.

As concerns this clone: Its antigen is unknown.

Germline-derived CDR1 and CDR2 are MNHNY and SVGAGI (reference sequence). J lost 2 bases, V lost 6 bases, and 7 bases had no gene match. The CDR3 has 15 amino acids. Here immunoSEQ multiplex PCR was the method, and the copy in TCRdb shows in-frame clones only, minus some. Of about 100,000 clones listed, 89% are singletons. The TCR comes from an adult with an advanced solid tumor such as melanoma, head and neck, liver or kidney cancer. Sequences were derived from CD4+ or CD8+ T cells sorted from blood, sampled in a trial of the OX40 agonist ivuxolimab. V gene TRBV6-6 combines with J gene TRBJ2-7; 10 bases fit TRBD1. The CDR3 sequence is CASSPRDRGTYEQYF. CDR3 DNA sequence: TGTGCCAGCAGCCCTAGGGACAGGGGTACCTACGAGCAGTACTTC.